This TCR beta chain is from a study of blood T cell repertoires in COVID-19. Overall study: COVID-19 samples from acute and convalescent phases originated in the United States, Italy and Spain. The analysed material was cDNA or gDNA that came from T cells, B-cell-depleted T cells, or PBMCs.

The V gene end was trimmed by 2 bases and the J gene end by 5 bases; junction bases not matched to a gene: 7. CDR1 is LGHDT and CDR2 is YNNKEL in the germline V gene (reference sequence). This CDR3 has 15 amino acids. Participants spanned ages roughly 18 to 90 years and resided in about 25 US areas. Assignments of participants to cohorts depended upon their own reported clinical history. TCRdb keeps only in-frame clones here, not all; method: immunoSEQ multiplex PCR. The table includes about 400,000 clones, more than 75% detected once. This receptor was identified in a woman aged 50 to 60 who had recovered from COVID-19. The chain has TRBV3-1 (or the pseudogene TRBV3-2) and TRBJ2-7; 9 positions match TRBD1. Sample: PBMCs or T cells enriched from blood (not recorded which). This chain's CDR3 is CASSQWDRADHEQYF. The CDR3 nucleotides read TGTGCCAGCAGCCAATGGGACAGGGCCGATCACGAGCAGTACTTC.